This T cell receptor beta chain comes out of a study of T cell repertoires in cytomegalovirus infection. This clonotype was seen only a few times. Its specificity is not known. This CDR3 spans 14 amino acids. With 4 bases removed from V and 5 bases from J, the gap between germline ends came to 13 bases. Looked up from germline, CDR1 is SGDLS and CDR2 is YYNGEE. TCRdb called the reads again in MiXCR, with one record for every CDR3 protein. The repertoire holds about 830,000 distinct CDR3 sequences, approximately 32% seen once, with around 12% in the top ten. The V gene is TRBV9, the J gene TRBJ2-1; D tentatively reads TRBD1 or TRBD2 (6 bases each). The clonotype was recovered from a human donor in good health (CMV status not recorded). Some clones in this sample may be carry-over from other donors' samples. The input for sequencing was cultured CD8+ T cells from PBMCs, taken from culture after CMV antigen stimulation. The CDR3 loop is CASSPEGGHNEQFF. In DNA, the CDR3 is TGTGCCAGCAGCCCCGAAGGGGGGCACAATGAGCAGTTCTTC. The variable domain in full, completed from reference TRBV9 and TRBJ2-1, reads DSGVTQTPKHLITATGQRVTLRCSPRSGDLSVYWYQQSLDQGLQFLIQYYNGEERAKGNILERFSAQQFPDLHSELNLSSLELGDSALYFCASSPEGGHNEQFFGPGTRLTVL.